The clone carrying this TCR beta chain was counted at least ten times. Its cognate antigen is unknown. The CDR3 is 14 residues long. Germline V gene data show CDR1 as SGHTA and CDR2 as FQGNSA. V was shortened by 1 base and J by 3 bases, with 7 bases between the two germline ends. Libraries from sorted cells each used some 1 million CD4+ or CD8+ T cells. Synthesis of cDNA was accomplished via 5'RACE employing 10-nucleotide random UMIs. Each CDR3 protein is one row after TCRdb ran MiXCR on the 5' RACE reads. The sample holds roughly 16,000 distinct CDR3 sequences; roughly 10% are singletons and the top ten take roughly two fifths. This entry is derived from a study of neurological immune-mediated disorders. Findings and caveats of the study: Healthy controls had more TCR clonal expansion than multiple sclerosis, which showed the least, whereas HTLV-1-associated myelopathy showed the most. Private repertoires in all groups were suggested, as expanded clones shared no CDR3 amino acid sequences across subjects.

This sequence joins TRBV7-2 and TRBJ1-5, with D uncertain. Sequencing input: CD8+ T cells from blood. This TCR was recovered from a man aged 45 to 65 in good health. The CDR3 is CASSLGGTNQPQHF. The CDR3 DNA is TGTGCCAGCAGCTTAGGTGGTACCAATCAGCCCCAGCATTTT.